This entry describes one T cell receptor (beta chain). These data originate in a study of shared clonotypes between healthy human individuals. Clones were sequenced by immunoSEQ multiplex PCR, and TCRdb holds only the in-frame ones, with some missing. The profile shows some 1,600,000 clones, 95% to 99% of them singletons. The sample consisted of naive CD4+ T cells sorted from blood. Subset noted: CD45RA+ positively selected. The origin of this receptor is a man aged 30 to 39 in good health.

The CDR3 bases are TGTGCCAGCAGCTTAGCCGCGACTGGAGGCTACGAGCAGTACTTC. Encoded protein: CASSLAATGGYEQYF. The rearrangement links TRBV7-9 to TRBJ2-7; a possible D gene is TRBD2 (5 bases). V dropped 0 bases and J dropped 3 bases, with 12 bases sitting between them. The CDR3 is 15 residues long. CDR1 is SEHNR, CDR2 FQNEAQ, per germline (reference sequence).